The sequence of this T cell receptor (beta chain) was determined in a study of PD-1 blockade in classical Hodgkin lymphoma (dated by TCRdb to about 2020). With regard to the full study: Nivolumab dosing was 3 mg/kg intravenously every 2 weeks, continuing until either disease progression or unacceptable toxicity. A peripheral blood immune signature of response to PD-1 blockade in classical Hodgkin lymphoma was defined using TCR beta sequencing and CyTOF.

Here is what the overall study found, with its caveats: Baseline TCR diversity was reported as lower in newly diagnosed patients than in healthy donors, and lower still in relapsed/refractory patients. Among trial patients, those achieving complete response had baseline diversity similar to that of newly diagnosed patients, while diversity was significantly lower in partial responders and progressors. Diversity was lower in patients who began nivolumab less than 1 year after ASCT, so these patients were left out of later analyses to avoid confounding by immune reconstitution. By C4D1, a significant rise was seen in CD4+ TCR diversity but not in CD8+ TCR diversity (p=0.0027 vs p=0.16), and the rise was most apparent among complete responders (p=0.02). The study was limited to a single clinical trial cohort, and causes of repertoire differences, possibly disease activity or prior therapy, remained undefined.

Concerning this clone itself: Its antigen is still unknown. Nothing much larger sits one base from this clone, and base qualities are not available.

This sample's time point label indicates: cycle 1 day 1 (C1D1), immediately before nivolumab initiation. All trial patients had relapsed after autologous stem cell transplantation, with cohorts A, B and C differing in prior brentuximab vedotin exposure. The trial cohort comprised some 60 patients with relapsed/refractory classical Hodgkin lymphoma whose best overall responses were complete response, partial response or progressive disease. In the multi-cohort phase II CheckMate 205 trial, trial patients received single-agent nivolumab. Best overall response was determined by an independent review committee according to the 2007 International Working Group response criteria. PBMCs from the trial were collected at three points: immediately before nivolumab initiation (C1D1), and during therapy at cycle 2 day 1 and cycle 4 day 1. Peripheral blood was collected in 8 mL Vacutainer Cell Preparation Tubes, from which PBMCs were isolated by centrifugation and then cryopreserved.

The CDR3 has 15 amino acids, counting the end cysteine and phenylalanine. The only DNA kept is the CDR3, 45 bases in frame from the first base. V loses 3 bases, J loses 2 bases, and the germline ends lie 14 bases apart. CDR1 is given as SNHLY and CDR2 as FYNNEI, both from the germline V gene. The Qiagen DNeasy kit was used to extract genomic DNA from unsorted PBMCs and from the negatively selected CD4+ and CD8+ fractions. Using primers that anneal to V and J segments, immunoSEQ multiplex PCR amplified the TCR beta CDR3 regions. A synthetic immune receptor repertoire was used to minimize amplification bias, and any residual bias was removed computationally once sequencing was done. The study's processing was this. Custom Python scripts were used to quantify repertoire diversity as the Shannon entropy index. The unsorted, CD4+ and CD8+ repertoires were each analyzed separately, with the exception of combined analyses, where CD4+ and CD8+ sequences were merged in silico. A clone was considered expanded if an increase in frequency of at least 2-fold after treatment relative to C1D1 was found, and a pseudocount of 0.5 was applied to clones undetected at baseline. Clones with 0 or 1 copy at C1D1 were classified as singleton clones, and clones with 2 or more copies were classified as non-singleton clones. Clones expanded in unsorted samples were assigned a CD4+, CD8+ or unknown annotation through matching of protein sequences in sorted samples from the same patient. Wilcoxon tests on paired samples were used to test diversity changes from C1D1 to C4D1. TCRdb holds this immuneACCESS table with in-frame rearrangements only. Some clones are missing; in checked studies, unresolved V genes explain under half, and the rest has no known cause. That table supplies the V and J calls and clone size; D and trimming were determined from the DNA. This sample lists tens of thousands of clones; 87% were detected once. Jointly, the top ten make up roughly 9% of the sample.

In this chain, TRBV2 is recombined with TRBJ2-7; the D call could be TRBD1 or TRBD2, with each sharing 6 bases. Sequences were derived from peripheral blood mononuclear cells (PBMCs), sampled at baseline. The receptor was isolated from a human donor with classical Hodgkin lymphoma. The DNA is TGTGCCAGCAGTGAGGAGGGGGACATCGCCTACGAGCAGTACTTC. Its translation is CASSEEGDIAYEQYF.